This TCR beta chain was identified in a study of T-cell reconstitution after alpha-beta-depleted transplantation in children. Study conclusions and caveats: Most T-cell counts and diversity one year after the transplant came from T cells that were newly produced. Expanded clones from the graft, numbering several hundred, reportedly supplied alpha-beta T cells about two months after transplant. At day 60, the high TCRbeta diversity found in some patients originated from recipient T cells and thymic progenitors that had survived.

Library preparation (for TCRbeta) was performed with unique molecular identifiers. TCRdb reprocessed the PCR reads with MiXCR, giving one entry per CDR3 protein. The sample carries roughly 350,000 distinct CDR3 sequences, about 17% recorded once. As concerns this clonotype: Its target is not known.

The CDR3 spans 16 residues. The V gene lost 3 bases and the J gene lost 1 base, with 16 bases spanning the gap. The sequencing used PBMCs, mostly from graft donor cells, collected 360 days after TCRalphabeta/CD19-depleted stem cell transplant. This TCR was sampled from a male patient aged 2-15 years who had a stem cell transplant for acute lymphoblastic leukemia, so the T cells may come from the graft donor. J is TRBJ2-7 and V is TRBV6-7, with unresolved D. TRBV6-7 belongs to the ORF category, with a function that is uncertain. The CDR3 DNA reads TGTGCCAGCAGTTATAGCCCTCTGCGGCTATCCTACGAGCAGTACTTC. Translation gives CASSYSPLRLSYEQYF.